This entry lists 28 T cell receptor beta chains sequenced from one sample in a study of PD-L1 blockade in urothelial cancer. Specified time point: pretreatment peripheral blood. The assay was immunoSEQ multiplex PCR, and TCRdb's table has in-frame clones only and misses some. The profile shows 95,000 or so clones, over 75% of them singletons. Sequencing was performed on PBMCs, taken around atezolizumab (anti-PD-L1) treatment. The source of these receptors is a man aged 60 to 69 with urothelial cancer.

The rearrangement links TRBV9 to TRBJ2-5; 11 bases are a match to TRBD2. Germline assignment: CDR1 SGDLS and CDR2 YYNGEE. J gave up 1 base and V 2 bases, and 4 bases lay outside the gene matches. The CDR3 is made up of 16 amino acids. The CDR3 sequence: CASSVSGTSGQETQYF. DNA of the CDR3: TGTGCCAGCAGCGTCTCCGGGACTAGCGGCCAAGAGACCCAGTACTTC.

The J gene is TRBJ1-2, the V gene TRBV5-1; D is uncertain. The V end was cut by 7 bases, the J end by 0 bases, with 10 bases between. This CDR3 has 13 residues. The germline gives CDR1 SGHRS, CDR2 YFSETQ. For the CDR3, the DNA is TGCGCCAGCTCTTCGGGAGCTAACTATGGCTACACCTTC. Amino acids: CASSSGANYGYTF. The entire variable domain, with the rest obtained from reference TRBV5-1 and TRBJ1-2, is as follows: KAGVTQTPRYLIKTRGQQVTLSCSPISGHRSVSWYQQTPGQGLQFLFEYFSETQRNKGNFPGRFSGRQFSNSRSEMNVSTLELGDSALYLCASSSGANYGYTFGSGTRLTVV.

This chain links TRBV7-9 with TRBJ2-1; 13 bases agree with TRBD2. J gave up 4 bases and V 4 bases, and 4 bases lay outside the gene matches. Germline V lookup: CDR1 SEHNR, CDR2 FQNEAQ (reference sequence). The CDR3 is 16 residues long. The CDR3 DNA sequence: TGTGCCAGCAGCTCCCTGACTAGCGGGAGGTACAATGAGCAGTTCTTC. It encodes CASSSLTSGRYNEQFF.

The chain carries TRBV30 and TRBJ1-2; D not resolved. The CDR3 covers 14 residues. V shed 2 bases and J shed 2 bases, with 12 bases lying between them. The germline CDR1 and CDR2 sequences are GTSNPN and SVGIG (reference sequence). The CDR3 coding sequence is TGTGCCTGGAGTCTCTCTTCGGGGAACTATGGCTACACCTTC. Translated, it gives CAWSLSSGNYGYTF.

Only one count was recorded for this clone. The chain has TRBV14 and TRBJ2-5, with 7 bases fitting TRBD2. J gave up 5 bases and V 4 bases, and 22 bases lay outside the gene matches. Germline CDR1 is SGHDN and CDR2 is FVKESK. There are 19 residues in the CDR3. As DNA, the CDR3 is TGTGCCAGCAGCCGTATCGGACTAGAGAGTATAGGGAGGACGGAGACCCAGTACTTC. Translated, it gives CASSRIGLESIGRTETQYF.

Here the CDR3 DNA reads TGCGCCAGCAGCTTAAACCCGGGGAGAGAGCAGTACTTC. Translating gives CASSLNPGREQYF. The gene calls are TRBV5-1 and TRBJ2-7; possible D gene TRBD2, 5 bases. The CDR3 loop spans 13 amino acids. V lost 2 bases and J 7 bases, leaving 13 bases between the germline ends. Germline CDR1 and CDR2: SGHRS and YFSETQ.

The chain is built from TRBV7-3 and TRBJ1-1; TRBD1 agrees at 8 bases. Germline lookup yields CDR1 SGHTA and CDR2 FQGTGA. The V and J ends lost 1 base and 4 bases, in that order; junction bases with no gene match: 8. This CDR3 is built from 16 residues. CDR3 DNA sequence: TGTGCCAGCAGCTTAAGCCGGACAGGGATACGCACTGAAGCTTTCTTT. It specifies CASSLSRTGIRTEAFF. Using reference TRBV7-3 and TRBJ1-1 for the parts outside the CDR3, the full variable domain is GAGVSQTPSNKVTEKGKYVELRCDPISGHTALYWYRQSLGQGPEFLIYFQGTGAADDSGLPNDRFFAVRPEGSVSTLKIQRTERGDSAVYLCASSLSRTGIRTEAFFGQGTRLTVV.

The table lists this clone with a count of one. Here the CDR3 DNA reads TGTGCCTGGACGTCCTTCTACGAGCAGTACTTC. The encoded protein is CAWTSFYEQYF. The gene calls are TRBV30 and TRBJ2-7; unclear D gene. V lost 4 bases, J lost 3 bases, and 7 bases lay in between. From germline, CDR1 is GTSNPN and CDR2 SVGIG (reference sequence). This CDR3 is built from 11 residues.

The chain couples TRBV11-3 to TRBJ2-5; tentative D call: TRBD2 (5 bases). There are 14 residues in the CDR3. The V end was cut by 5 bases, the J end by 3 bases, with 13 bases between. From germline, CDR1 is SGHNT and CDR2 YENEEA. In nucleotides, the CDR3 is TGTGCCAGCAGCACCCGCCGAGGGAAAGAGACCCAGTACTTC. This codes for CASSTRRGKETQYF.

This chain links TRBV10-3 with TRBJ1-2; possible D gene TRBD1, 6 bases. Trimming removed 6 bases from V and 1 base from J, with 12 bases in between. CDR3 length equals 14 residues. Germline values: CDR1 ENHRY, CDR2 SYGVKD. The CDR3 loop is CAIRPGQSNYGYTF. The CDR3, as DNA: TGTGCCATCAGACCGGGACAAAGTAACTATGGCTACACCTTC.

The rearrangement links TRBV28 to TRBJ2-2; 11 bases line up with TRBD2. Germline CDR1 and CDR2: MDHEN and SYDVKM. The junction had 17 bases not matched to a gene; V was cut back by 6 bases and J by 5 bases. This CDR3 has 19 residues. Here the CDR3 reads CASSPPGSGRAGGTGELFF. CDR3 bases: TGTGCCAGCAGCCCACCTGGTAGCGGGAGGGCCGGGGGGACCGGGGAGCTGTTTTTT.

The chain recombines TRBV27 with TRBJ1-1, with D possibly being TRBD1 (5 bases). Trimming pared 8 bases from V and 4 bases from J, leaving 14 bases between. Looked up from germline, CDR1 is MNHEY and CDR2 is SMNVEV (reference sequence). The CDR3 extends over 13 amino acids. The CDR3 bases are TGTGCCAGCCTCCCGGTGGGGGGCACTGAAGCTTTCTTT. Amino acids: CASLPVGGTEAFF.

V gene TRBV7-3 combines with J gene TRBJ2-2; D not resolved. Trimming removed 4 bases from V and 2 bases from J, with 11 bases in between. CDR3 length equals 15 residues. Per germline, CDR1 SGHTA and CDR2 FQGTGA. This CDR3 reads CASSSSGDNTGELFF. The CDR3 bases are TGTGCCAGCAGCTCTAGTGGCGACAACACCGGGGAGCTGTTTTTT.

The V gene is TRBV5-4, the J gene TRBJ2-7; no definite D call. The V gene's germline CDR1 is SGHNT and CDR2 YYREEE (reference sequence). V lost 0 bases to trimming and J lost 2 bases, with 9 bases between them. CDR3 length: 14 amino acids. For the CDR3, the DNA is TGTGCCAGCAGCTTGGCCGGGTCTCCCTACGAGCAGTACTTC. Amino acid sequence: CASSLAGSPYEQYF. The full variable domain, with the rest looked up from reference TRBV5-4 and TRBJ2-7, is ETGVTQSPTHLIKTRGQQVTLRCSSQSGHNTVSWYQQALGQGPQFIFQYYREEENGRGNFPPRFSGLQFPNYSSELNVNALELDDSALYLCASSLAGSPYEQYFGPGTRLTVT.

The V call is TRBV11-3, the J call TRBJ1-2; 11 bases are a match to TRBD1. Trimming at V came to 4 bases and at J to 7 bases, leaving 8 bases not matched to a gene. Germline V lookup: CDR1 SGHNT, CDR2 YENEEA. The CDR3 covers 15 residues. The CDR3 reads CASSSGQGAGFGYTF. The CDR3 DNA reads TGTGCCAGCAGCTCCGGACAGGGGGCTGGTTTTGGCTACACCTTC.

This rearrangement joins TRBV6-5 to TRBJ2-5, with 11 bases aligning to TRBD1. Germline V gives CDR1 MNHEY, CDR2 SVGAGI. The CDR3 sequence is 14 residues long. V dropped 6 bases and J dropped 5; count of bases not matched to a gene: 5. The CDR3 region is CASRGQGAGETQYF. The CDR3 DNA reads TGTGCCAGCAGAGGACAGGGGGCTGGGGAGACCCAGTACTTC.

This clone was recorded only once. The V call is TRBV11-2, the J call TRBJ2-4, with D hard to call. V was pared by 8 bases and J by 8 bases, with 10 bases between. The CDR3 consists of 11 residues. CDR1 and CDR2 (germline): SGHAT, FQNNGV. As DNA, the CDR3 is TGTGCCAGCTCTATTTTGGACATTCAGTACTTC. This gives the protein CASSILDIQYF.

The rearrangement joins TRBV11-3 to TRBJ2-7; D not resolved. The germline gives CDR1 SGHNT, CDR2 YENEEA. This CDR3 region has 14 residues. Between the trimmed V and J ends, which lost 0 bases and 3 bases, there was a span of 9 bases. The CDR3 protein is CASSLEARNYEQYF. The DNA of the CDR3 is TGTGCCAGCAGCTTAGAGGCCAGAAACTACGAGCAGTACTTC.

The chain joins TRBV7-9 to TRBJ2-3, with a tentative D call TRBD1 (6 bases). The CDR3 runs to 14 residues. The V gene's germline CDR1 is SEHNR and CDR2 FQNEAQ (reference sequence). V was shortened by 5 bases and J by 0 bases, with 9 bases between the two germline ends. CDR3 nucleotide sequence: TGTGCCAGCAGCCGGGACACGAGCACAGATACGCAGTATTTT. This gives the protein CASSRDTSTDTQYF. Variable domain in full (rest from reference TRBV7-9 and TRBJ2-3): DTGVSQNPRHKITKRGQNVTFRCDPISEHNRLYWYRQTLGQGPEFLTYFQNEAQLEKSRLLSDRFSAERPKGSFSTLEIQRTEQGDSAMYLCASSRDTSTDTQYFGPGTRLTVL.

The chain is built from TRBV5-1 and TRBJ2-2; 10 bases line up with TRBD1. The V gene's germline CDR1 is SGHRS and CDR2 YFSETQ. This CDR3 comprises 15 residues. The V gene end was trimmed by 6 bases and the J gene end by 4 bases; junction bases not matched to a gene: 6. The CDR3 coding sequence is TGCGCCAGCACCCCGGGACAGGGGATCACCGGGGAGCTGTTTTTT. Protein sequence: CASTPGQGITGELFF.

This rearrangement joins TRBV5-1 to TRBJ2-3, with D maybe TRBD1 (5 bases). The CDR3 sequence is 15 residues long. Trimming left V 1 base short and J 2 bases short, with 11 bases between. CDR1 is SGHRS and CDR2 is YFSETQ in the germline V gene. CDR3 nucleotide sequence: TGCGCCAGCAGCTTGACAGGCTCTAACACAGATACGCAGTATTTT. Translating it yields CASSLTGSNTDTQYF.

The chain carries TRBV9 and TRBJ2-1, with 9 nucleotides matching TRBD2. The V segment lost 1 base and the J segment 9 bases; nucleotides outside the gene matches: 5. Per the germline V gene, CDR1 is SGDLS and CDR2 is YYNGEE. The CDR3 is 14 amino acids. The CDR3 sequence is CASSVTSGQGEQFF. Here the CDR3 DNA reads TGTGCCAGCAGCGTAACTAGCGGGCAAGGTGAGCAGTTCTTC.

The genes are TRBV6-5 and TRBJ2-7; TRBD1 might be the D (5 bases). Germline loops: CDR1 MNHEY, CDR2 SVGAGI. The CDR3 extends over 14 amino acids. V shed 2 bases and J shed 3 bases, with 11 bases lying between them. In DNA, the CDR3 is TGTGCCAGCAGTTACGACAGAGGAAACTACGAGCAGTACTTC. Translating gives CASSYDRGNYEQYF.

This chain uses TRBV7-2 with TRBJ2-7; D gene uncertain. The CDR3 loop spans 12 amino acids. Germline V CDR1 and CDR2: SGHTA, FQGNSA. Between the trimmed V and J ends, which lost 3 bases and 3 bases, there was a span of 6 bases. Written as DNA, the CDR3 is TGTGCCAGCAGCTTTTCCCGCTACGAGCAGTACTTC. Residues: CASSFSRYEQYF.

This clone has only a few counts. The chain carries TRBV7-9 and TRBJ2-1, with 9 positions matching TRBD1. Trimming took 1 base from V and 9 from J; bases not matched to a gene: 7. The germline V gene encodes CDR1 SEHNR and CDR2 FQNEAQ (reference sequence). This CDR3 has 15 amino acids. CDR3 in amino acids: CASSLEQGAGSEQFF. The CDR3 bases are TGTGCCAGCAGCTTAGAACAGGGGGCAGGTAGTGAGCAGTTCTTC.

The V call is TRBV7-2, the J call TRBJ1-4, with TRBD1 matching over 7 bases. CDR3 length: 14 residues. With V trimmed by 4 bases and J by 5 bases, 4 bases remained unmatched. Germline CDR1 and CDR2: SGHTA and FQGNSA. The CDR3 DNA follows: TGTGCCAGCAGCTCCGGGACAGCGAATGAAAAACTGTTTTTT. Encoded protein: CASSSGTANEKLFF.

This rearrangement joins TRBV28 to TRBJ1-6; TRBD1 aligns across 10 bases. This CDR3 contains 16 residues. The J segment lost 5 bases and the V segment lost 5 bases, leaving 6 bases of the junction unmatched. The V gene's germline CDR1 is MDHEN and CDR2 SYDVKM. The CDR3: CASSRGQGTHNSPLHF. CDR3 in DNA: TGTGCCAGCAGTAGGGGACAGGGGACCCATAATTCACCCCTCCACTTT.

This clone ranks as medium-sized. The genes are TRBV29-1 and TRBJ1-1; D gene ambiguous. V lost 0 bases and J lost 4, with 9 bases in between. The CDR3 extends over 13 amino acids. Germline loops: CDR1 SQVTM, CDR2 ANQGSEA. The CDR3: CSVEEREGTEAFF. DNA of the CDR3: TGCAGCGTTGAAGAGAGGGAAGGCACTGAAGCTTTCTTT.